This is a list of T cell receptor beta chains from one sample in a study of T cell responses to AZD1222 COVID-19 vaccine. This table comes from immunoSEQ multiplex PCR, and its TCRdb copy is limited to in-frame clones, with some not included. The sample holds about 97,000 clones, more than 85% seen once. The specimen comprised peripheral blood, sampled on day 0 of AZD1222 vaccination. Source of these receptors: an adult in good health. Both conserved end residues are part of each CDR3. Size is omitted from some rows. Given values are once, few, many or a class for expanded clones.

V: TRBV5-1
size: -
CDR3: CASAEGLTYEQYF

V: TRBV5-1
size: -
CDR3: CASSLTGKPEAFF

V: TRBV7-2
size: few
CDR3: CASSLGDSNEKLFF

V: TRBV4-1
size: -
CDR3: CASSQEGGRSNQPQHF

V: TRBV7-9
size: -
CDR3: CASTRLAGELFF

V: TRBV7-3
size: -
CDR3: CASSLRGNRITGELFF

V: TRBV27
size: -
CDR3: CASSLGLGQSYEQYF

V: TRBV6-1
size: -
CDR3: CASSATSGIPDETQYF

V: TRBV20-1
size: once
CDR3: CSAGGSREQYF

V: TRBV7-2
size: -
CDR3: CASSANGGRPQHF

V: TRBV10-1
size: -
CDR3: CASSESWVYGANVLTF

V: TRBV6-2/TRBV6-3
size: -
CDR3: CASSYSRTSFF

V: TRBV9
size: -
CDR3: CASSATGTGRETQYF

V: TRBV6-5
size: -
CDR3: CASRQGDSGANVLTF

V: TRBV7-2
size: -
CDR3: CASSSGQNTEAFF

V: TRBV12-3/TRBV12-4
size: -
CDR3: CASSQGRQETQYF